The 10 T cell receptor beta chains listed next were all sequenced from one sample in a study of cytomegalovirus exposure and HLA in healthy donors. In the PCR, 60 Vbeta and 13 Jbeta primers were used. TCRdb's table, derived via immunoSEQ multiplex PCR, lists solely in-frame clones and lacks some. The sample consists of 95,000 to 100,000 clones, roughly 76% of them appearing once. Sequencing was carried out using PBMCs. All receptors derive from a woman aged 55 to 70 in good health and CMV-seropositive.

Here the CDR3 reads CASSLGGGLATWEQYF. The CDR3 DNA sequence: TGTGCCAGCAGCTTGGGGGGGGGACTAGCGACCTGGGAGCAGTACTTC. V gene TRBV5-4 combines with J gene TRBJ2-7; 10 nucleotides agree with TRBD2. Per germline, CDR1 SGHNT and CDR2 YYREEE (reference sequence). The CDR3 extends over 16 amino acids. J lost 7 bases, V lost 0 bases, and 10 bases had no gene match.

This clone was seen only a few times. V gene TRBV19 combines with J gene TRBJ2-7; TRBD2 matches 13 bases. The CDR3 runs 17 residues. Losses at the gene ends were 4 bases for V and 4 bases for J; bases not matched to a gene: 10. From germline, CDR1 is LNHDA and CDR2 SQIVND (reference sequence). DNA of the CDR3: TGTGCCAGTAGTACAAGGACTAGCGGGAGTGTCACGTACGAGCAGTACTTC. Translation gives CASSTRTSGSVTYEQYF.

The chain is built from TRBV7-9 and TRBJ2-3; TRBD2 matches 8 bases. Germline V gives CDR1 SEHNR, CDR2 FQNEAQ (reference sequence). The ends lost 3 bases at V and 3 bases at J; junction bases unmatched: 5. The CDR3 loop spans 15 amino acids. As DNA, the CDR3 is TGTGCCAGCAGCTTCCCTAGCGGGTTTACAGATACGCAGTATTTT. Protein: CASSFPSGFTDTQYF.

The chain couples TRBV27 to TRBJ2-7; TRBD1 aligns across 10 bases. The CDR3 is made up of 17 amino acids. V was pared by 8 bases and J by 1 base, with 14 bases of the junction left unmatched. CDR1 MNHEY and CDR2 SMNVEV come from the germline V gene (reference sequence). CDR3 coding DNA: TGTGCCAGCCACCTCTCCGGGACAGGGGTAGGGTCCTACGAGCAGTACTTC. This gives the protein CASHLSGTGVGSYEQYF.

DNA for the CDR3: TGTGCCATCAGTGACGTCCTCATAGCAGGGGGCGGTCGCTATGGCTACACCTTC. This codes for CAISDVLIAGGGRYGYTF. The genes are TRBV10-3 and TRBJ1-2; 8 positions agree with TRBD1. This CDR3 is 18 amino acids long. The ends lost 3 bases at V and 4 bases at J; junction bases unmatched: 16. Germline V lookup: CDR1 ENHRY, CDR2 SYGVKD.

V is TRBV5-1 and J is TRBJ2-3; tentative D call: TRBD2 (6 bases). Trimming pared 4 bases from V and 0 bases from J, leaving 12 bases between. The CDR3 spans 15 residues. Germline V gene data show CDR1 as SGHRS and CDR2 as YFSETQ. The CDR3 DNA follows: TGCGCCAGCAGCCCGGAGGGCCAGAGCACAGATACGCAGTATTTT. It translates to CASSPEGQSTDTQYF.

The chain carries TRBV28 and TRBJ1-1; TRBD1 aligns across 10 bases. V was pared by 6 bases and J by 6 bases, with 10 bases of the junction left unmatched. Germline loops: CDR1 MDHEN, CDR2 SYDVKM. The CDR3 has 15 residues. CDR3 amino acids: CASRLPGQGFAEAFF. CDR3 coding DNA: TGTGCCAGCAGGCTACCGGGACAGGGGTTTGCTGAAGCTTTCTTT.

The V gene is TRBV25-1, the J gene TRBJ1-1, with D possibly matching TRBD1 (5 bases). Germline CDR1 MGHDK, CDR2 SYGVNS. This CDR3 spans 15 amino acids. Deletions cut 1 base from V and 5 bases from J, with 14 bases between. The CDR3 reads CASSESGGRGTEAFF. The CDR3 DNA reads TGTGCCAGCAGTGAATCGGGGGGTCGGGGGACTGAAGCTTTCTTT.

The chain recombines TRBV7-9 with TRBJ2-1, with D perhaps matching TRBD2 (5 bases). Between the trimmed V and J ends, which lost 1 base and 0 bases, there was a span of 16 bases. Germline V gene data show CDR1 as SEHNR and CDR2 as FQNEAQ (reference sequence). The CDR3 extends over 18 amino acids. CDR3 DNA: TGTGCCAGCAGCTTAGGTGACGCGGGTATAAGCTCCTACAATGAGCAGTTCTTC. Amino acid sequence: CASSLGDAGISSYNEQFF.

The J gene is TRBJ1-5, the V gene TRBV6-6; D ambiguous. The germline V gene encodes CDR1 MNHNY and CDR2 SVGAGI (reference sequence). This CDR3 is built from 13 residues. V shed 10 bases and J shed 0 bases, with 10 bases lying between them. The CDR3 here is CATMEDSNQPQHF. CDR3 DNA: TGTGCCACCATGGAGGATAGCAATCAGCCCCAGCATTTT.